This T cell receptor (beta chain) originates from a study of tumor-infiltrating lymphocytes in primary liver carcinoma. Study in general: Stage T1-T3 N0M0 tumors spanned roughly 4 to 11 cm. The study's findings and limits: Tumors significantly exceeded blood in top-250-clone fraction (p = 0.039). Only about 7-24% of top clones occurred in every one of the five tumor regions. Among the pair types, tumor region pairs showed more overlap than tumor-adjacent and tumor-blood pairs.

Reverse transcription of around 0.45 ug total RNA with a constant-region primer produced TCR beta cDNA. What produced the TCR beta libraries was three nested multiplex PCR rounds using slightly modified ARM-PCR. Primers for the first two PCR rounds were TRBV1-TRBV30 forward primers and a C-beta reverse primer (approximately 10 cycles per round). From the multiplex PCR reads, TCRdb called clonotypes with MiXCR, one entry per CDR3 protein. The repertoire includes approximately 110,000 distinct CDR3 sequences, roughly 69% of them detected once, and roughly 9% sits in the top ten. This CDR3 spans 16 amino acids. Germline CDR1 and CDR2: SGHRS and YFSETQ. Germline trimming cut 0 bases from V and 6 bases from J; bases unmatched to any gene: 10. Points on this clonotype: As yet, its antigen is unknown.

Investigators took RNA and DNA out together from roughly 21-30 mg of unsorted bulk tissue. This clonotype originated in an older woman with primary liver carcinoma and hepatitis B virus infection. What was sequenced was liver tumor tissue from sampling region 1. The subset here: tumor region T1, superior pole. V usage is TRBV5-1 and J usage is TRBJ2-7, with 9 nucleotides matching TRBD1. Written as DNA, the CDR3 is TGCGCCAGCAGCTTGGTTGGACAGGGGTTGGCCTGCGAGCAGTACTTC. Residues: CASSLVGQGLACEQYF.